These T cell receptor beta chains were read from a single sample in a study of cytomegalovirus exposure and HLA in healthy donors. Produced via immunoSEQ multiplex PCR; TCRdb's table is partial and in-frame only. The sample holds 65,000 to 85,000 clones, about 81% seen once. Sequenced: PBMCs. These receptors were taken from a woman aged 50 to 65 in good health and CMV-seronegative. The CDR3 runs from the conserved cysteine through the conserved F or W.

v_call cdr3_aa
TRBV27 CASSYRVSGSDTQYF
TRBV7-9 CASSSRIMNTEAFF
TRBV28 CASYRGQYGYTF
TRBV4-1 CASSFNVDTNSGNTIYF
TRBV7-9 CASSFRGGEHRELFF
TRBV7-6 CASSYAGTSGTNEQFF
TRBV28 CASSIQKTGDTYEQYF
TRBV15 CATSRSRETQYF
TRBV19 CASRMGRESTEAFF
TRBV6-6 CASTGGVETQYF
TRBV5-6 CASSLADPGDTQYF
TRBV5-1 CASSTGTGRTDTQYF
TRBV13 CASSFSSGRAEYYNEQFF
TRBV14 CASSDLTSGGPYNEQFF
TRBV2 CASSEVAGGYGYTF
TRBV18 CASSRARGSDSPLHF
TRBV6-1 CASSDPLRVTGGNTGELFF
TRBV19 CASSIARTVSNQPQHF
TRBV7-2 CASSQDRSQETQYF
TRBV11-2 CASSLEGLAGGGSYNEQFF
TRBV6-6 CASSDPQGGTNEKLFF
TRBV6-5 CASSYFGLGNTGELFF
TRBV12-5 CASGREPNTEAFF
TRBV7-9 CASSLGLGANGYTF
TRBV6-5 CASSYTGRYGYTF
TRBV15 CATSVSGPGSYNSPLHF
TRBV4-1 CASSQEGDKVWQPQHF